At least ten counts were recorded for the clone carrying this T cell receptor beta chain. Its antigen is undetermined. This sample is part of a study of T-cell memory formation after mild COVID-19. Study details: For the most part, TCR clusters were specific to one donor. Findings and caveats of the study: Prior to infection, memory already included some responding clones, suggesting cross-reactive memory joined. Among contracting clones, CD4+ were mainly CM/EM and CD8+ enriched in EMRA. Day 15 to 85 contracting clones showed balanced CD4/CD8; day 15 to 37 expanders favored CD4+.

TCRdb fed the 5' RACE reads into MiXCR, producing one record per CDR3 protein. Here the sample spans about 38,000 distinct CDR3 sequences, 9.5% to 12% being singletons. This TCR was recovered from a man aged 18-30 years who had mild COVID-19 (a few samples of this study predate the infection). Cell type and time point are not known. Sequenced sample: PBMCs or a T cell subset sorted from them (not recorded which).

The CDR3 spells CASSPRPVQSGELFF. CDR3 nucleotides: TGCGCCAGCAGCCCACGACCAGTACAGTCCGGGGAGCTGTTTTTT. The chain joins TRBV4-3 to TRBJ2-2; no definite D call. CDR3 length: 15 amino acids. Germline V gives CDR1 LGHNA, CDR2 YSLEER. V was cut by 4 bases and J by 6 bases, with 15 bases left in between.